Sequencing of this TCR beta chain was carried out in a study of cytomegalovirus exposure and HLA in healthy donors. Germline lookup yields CDR1 MGHRA and CDR2 YSYEKL. This CDR3 has 15 amino acids. Trimming stripped 3 bases from V and 1 base from J, with 11 bases between. The PCR ran on 60 Vbeta and 13 Jbeta primers. Using immunoSEQ multiplex PCR, the repertoire was profiled, and TCRdb retains in-frame clones only, with some absent. The table lists about 200,000 clones, with 6.5% in the top ten. The chain carries TRBV4-1 and TRBJ2-3; TRBD2 is a possible D gene (6 bases). Sequenced: PBMCs. This sequence originates from a man aged 30 to 45 in good health and CMV-seronegative. CDR3 residues: CASSHIGSRTDTQYF. CDR3 in DNA: TGCGCCAGCAGCCATATCGGGAGTCGCACAGATACGCAGTATTTT.